These 9 T cell receptor beta chains were sequenced from one sample in a study of blood T cells in healthy people across ages. Next came a second PCR, run for about 6 to 11 cycles, which used a sample-barcoded 5' primer along with a J-beta primer mix. One entry per CDR3 protein results from TCRdb running MiXCR on the 5' RACE reads. The sample shows 600,000 to 900,000 distinct CDR3 sequences, roughly 24% of them seen only once. This sample also belongs to another study, concerning T cells of mothers and their children.

Sequencing used blood. The origin of the receptors is a boy younger than 18 in good health.

A few counts support this clonotype. V usage is TRBV12-3 or TRBV12-4 and J usage is TRBJ2-1; the D is unclear. Trimming took 5 bases from V and 8 from J, leaving 4 bases between them. This CDR3 spans 10 amino acids. The CDR3: CASSGHEQFF. In nucleotides, the CDR3 is TGTGCCAGCAGTGGACATGAGCAGTTCTTC.

The chain uses TRBV5-1 and TRBJ2-3; 13 nucleotides match TRBD2. Germline V gene data show CDR1 as SGHRS and CDR2 as YFSETQ. This CDR3 is 18 amino acids long. Unmatched junction bases numbered 10, after V lost 4 bases and J lost 2 bases. The CDR3 DNA sequence: TGCGCCAGCAGCCCACCCCGACTAGCGGGGGGATTCACAGATACGCAGTATTTT. Amino acid sequence: CASSPPRLAGGFTDTQYF. The complete variable domain, with remaining parts taken from reference TRBV5-1 and TRBJ2-3, reads KAGVTQTPRYLIKTRGQQVTLSCSPISGHRSVSWYQQTPGQGLQFLFEYFSETQRNKGNFPGRFSGRQFSNSRSEMNVSTLELGDSALYLCASSPPRLAGGFTDTQYFGPGTRLTVL.

This clonotype was observed a handful of times. The chain links TRBV7-9 to TRBJ1-4; possibly TRBD1 for D (5 bases). V lost 4 bases, J lost 5 bases, and 11 bases lay in between. Germline V gene sequence: CDR1 SEHNR, CDR2 FQNEAQ (reference sequence). This CDR3 spans 14 amino acids. The CDR3 DNA reads as TGTGCCAGCAGCTCTGCGGGGCAGAATGAAAAACTGTTTTTT. Translating it yields CASSSAGQNEKLFF.

In its sample, this clonotype was seen a few times. The rearrangement links TRBV10-3 to TRBJ2-2; D might be TRBD1 (6 bases). Germline V gives CDR1 ENHRY, CDR2 SYGVKD. The germline V and J ends were trimmed by 8 bases and 6 bases, with 19 bases remaining between them. This CDR3 has 15 amino acids. The CDR3 bases are TGTGCCATCGGTCAAGGGGACATTCGTCCCGGGGAGCTGTTTTTT. Residues: CAIGQGDIRPGELFF.

This clonotype was observed a few times. The CDR3 DNA sequence: TGCAGCGTTGAAAAAGGCGAAAAACTGTTTTTT. Its translation: CSVEKGEKLFF. The chain is built from TRBV29-1 and TRBJ1-4; no clear D gene. Trimming cost V 2 bases and J 8 bases, with 6 bases left between them. The CDR3 runs to 11 residues. Germline V gives CDR1 SQVTM, CDR2 ANQGSEA.

This clonotype was seen only a few times. The CDR3 sequence: CASGLAGWGWEKLFF. The CDR3 DNA is TGTGCTAGTGGTTTGGCAGGGTGGGGCTGGGAAAAACTGTTTTTT. The V call is TRBV12-5, the J call TRBJ1-4, with D perhaps matching TRBD1 (5 bases). CDR1 LGHNT and CDR2 FRNRAP come from the germline V gene. The V end was cut by 1 base, the J end by 8 bases, with 14 bases between. This CDR3 spans 15 amino acids.

The rearrangement links TRBV2 to TRBJ1-2; TRBD1 matches at 11 bases. The length of the CDR3 is 14 residues. Germline V gene lookup returns CDR1 SNHLY and CDR2 FYNNEI. V lost 4 bases to trimming and J lost 4 bases; unmatched junction nucleotides: 2. Written as DNA, the CDR3 is TGTGCCAGCAGTGGGACAGGGGGCGTCTATGGCTACACCTTC. This encodes CASSGTGGVYGYTF.

This clonotype turned up a few times. The chain recombines TRBV5-5 with TRBJ1-5; no definite D call. V was clipped by 1 base and J by 6 bases, with 11 bases between them. CDR3 size: 14 residues. Germline loops: CDR1 SGHKS, CDR2 YYEKEE (reference sequence). The CDR3 nucleotides read TGTGCCAGCAGCTTGTACTTGGAGGGTCAGCCCCAGCATTTT. Residues: CASSLYLEGQPQHF.

The chain joins TRBV19 to TRBJ1-5, with D possibly being TRBD1 (5 bases). The CDR3 loop spans 16 amino acids. Germline values: CDR1 LNHDA, CDR2 SQIVND (reference sequence). The V end lost 1 base, the J end lost 4 bases, and 14 bases lay between the germline ends. CDR3 DNA: TGTGCCAGTAGTATAGCCCCGGTGGGGGGAAATCAGCCCCAGCATTTT. The encoded protein is CASSIAPVGGNQPQHF.